This is a list of T cell receptor beta chains from one sample in a study of blood T cell repertoires in COVID-19. Clones were read by immunoSEQ multiplex PCR, and TCRdb kept only the in-frame ones, dropping some. Here the sample spans some 200,000 clones, about nine tenths being singletons. Sequenced: PBMCs or T cells enriched from blood (not recorded which). These receptors were collected from a woman under 40 who had recovered from COVID-19. The CDR3 runs from the conserved cysteine through the conserved F or W. Fields, in order: clone size, V gene, D gene, J gene, CDR3 DNA, CDR3 protein. D genes are given only for firm matches. Some rows have no size entry. The others give once, few or many, or a class for an expanded clone.

clone_size: -; v_call: TRBV5-5; d_call: -; j_call: TRBJ1-6; cdr3_nt: TGTGCCAGCAGCTTGGGAGTTCAGGGTGGAACACCCCTCCACTTT; cdr3_aa: CASSLGVQGGTPLHF
clone_size: -; v_call: TRBV11-2; d_call: TRBD2; j_call: TRBJ2-3; cdr3_nt: TGTGCCAGCAGCGCCGCCGCCCTTCGGGAGGGTAGACCAGATACGCAGTATTTT; cdr3_aa: CASSAAALREGRPDTQYF
clone_size: -; v_call: TRBV6-2/TRBV6-3; d_call: TRBD1; j_call: TRBJ1-2; cdr3_nt: TGTGCCAGCAGTTACTCTAGACAGGGGGCACGGGGCTACACCTTC; cdr3_aa: CASSYSRQGARGYTF
clone_size: -; v_call: TRBV6-2/TRBV6-3; d_call: TRBD1; j_call: TRBJ1-2; cdr3_nt: TGTGCCAGCAGTACAAACGACAGGGGTGGCTACACCTTC; cdr3_aa: CASSTNDRGGYTF
clone_size: -; v_call: TRBV6-6; d_call: TRBD1; j_call: TRBJ1-5; cdr3_nt: TGTGCCAGCAGTCCTACTTCCGAGACAGGGAGCAATCAGCCCCAGCATTTT; cdr3_aa: CASSPTSETGSNQPQHF
clone_size: -; v_call: TRBV27; d_call: -; j_call: TRBJ2-1; cdr3_nt: TGTGCCAGCAGAGCACGGGGTAGCGGCCTTCGGAACAATGAGCAGTTCTTC; cdr3_aa: CASRARGSGLRNNEQFF
clone_size: -; v_call: TRBV19; d_call: TRBD1; j_call: TRBJ2-3; cdr3_nt: TGTGCCAGTAGTAGGGGACAGGGAGACACAGATACGCAGTATTTT; cdr3_aa: CASSRGQGDTDTQYF
clone_size: -; v_call: TRBV30; d_call: -; j_call: TRBJ2-1; cdr3_nt: TGTGCCTGGAGTGTAACTAAATCAAGTGAGCAGTTCTTC; cdr3_aa: CAWSVTKSSEQFF
clone_size: few; v_call: TRBV6-5; d_call: TRBD1; j_call: TRBJ1-1; cdr3_nt: TGTGCCAGCAGCCACGGCCGGCAGGGGGACACTGAAGCTTTCTTT; cdr3_aa: CASSHGRQGDTEAFF
clone_size: -; v_call: TRBV5-4; d_call: -; j_call: TRBJ1-1; cdr3_nt: TGTGCCAGCAGCTTGGACGCAGTGAACACTGAAGCTTTCTTT; cdr3_aa: CASSLDAVNTEAFF
clone_size: once; v_call: TRBV12-2; d_call: -; j_call: TRBJ2-5; cdr3_nt: TGTGCAAGTCGCCGTGACAGGGAAAGCGAGACCCAGTACTTC; cdr3_aa: CASRRDRESETQYF
clone_size: -; v_call: TRBV5-1; d_call: -; j_call: TRBJ1-2; cdr3_nt: TGCGCCAGCAGCCCCGGGGAGGAGAACTATGGCTACACCTTC; cdr3_aa: CASSPGEENYGYTF
clone_size: -; v_call: TRBV5-1; d_call: TRBD1; j_call: TRBJ1-1; cdr3_nt: TGCGCCAGCAGGCAGGGGGCACCGAACACTGAAGCTTTCTTT; cdr3_aa: CASRQGAPNTEAFF
clone_size: -; v_call: TRBV2; d_call: -; j_call: TRBJ2-5; cdr3_nt: TGTGCCAGCAGTGAGGAGGGCACGGAGACCAAGACCCAGTACTTC; cdr3_aa: CASSEEGTETKTQYF
clone_size: -; v_call: TRBV19; d_call: -; j_call: TRBJ1-1; cdr3_nt: TGTGCCAGTAGTACAGCCCCTCCCGGGGATACGAACACTGAAGCTTTCTTT; cdr3_aa: CASSTAPPGDTNTEAFF
clone_size: once; v_call: TRBV7-9; d_call: TRBD1; j_call: TRBJ2-1; cdr3_nt: TGTGCCAGCAGCGTCACAGGGGGCGCGTACAATGAGCAGTTCTTC; cdr3_aa: CASSVTGGAYNEQFF
clone_size: -; v_call: TRBV4-3; d_call: TRBD1; j_call: TRBJ1-2; cdr3_nt: TGCGCCAGCAGCCCACGTCGACAACAGGGGGCTGGGGGCTACACCTTC; cdr3_aa: CASSPRRQQGAGGYTF
clone_size: -; v_call: TRBV3-1/TRBV3-2; d_call: TRBD1; j_call: TRBJ1-4; cdr3_nt: TGTGCCAGCAGCCGGGACAGGGCAAGTGAAAAACTGTTTTTT; cdr3_aa: CASSRDRASEKLFF
clone_size: -; v_call: TRBV6-2/TRBV6-3; d_call: TRBD2; j_call: TRBJ2-5; cdr3_nt: TGTGCCAGCAGCCTCCGGGTAGCGGGAGGGAGGGAGACCCAGTACTTC; cdr3_aa: CASSLRVAGGRETQYF
clone_size: many; v_call: TRBV27; d_call: TRBD2; j_call: TRBJ2-2; cdr3_nt: TGTGCCAGCAGTTCACTAGCGGGAGGGATAAACACCGGGGAGCTGTTTTTT; cdr3_aa: CASSSLAGGINTGELFF
clone_size: -; v_call: TRBV12-3/TRBV12-4; d_call: -; j_call: TRBJ1-5; cdr3_nt: TGTGCCAGCAGTTTAGGCAGGGCTCAGCCCCAGCATTTT; cdr3_aa: CASSLGRAQPQHF
clone_size: -; v_call: TRBV5-8; d_call: TRBD1; j_call: TRBJ2-5; cdr3_nt: TGTGCCAGCAGCCCTTTGGGGACAGGGGCCTCAGAGACCCAGTACTTC; cdr3_aa: CASSPLGTGASETQYF
clone_size: -; v_call: TRBV30; d_call: TRBD2; j_call: TRBJ2-1; cdr3_nt: TGTGCCTGGAGGACTAGCGGGAGAAGGAGTGAGCAGTTCTTC; cdr3_aa: CAWRTSGRRSEQFF
clone_size: few; v_call: TRBV5-6; d_call: TRBD1; j_call: TRBJ2-5; cdr3_nt: TGTGCCAGCGCTCCGGGACAGGGCCAAGAGACCCAGTACTTC; cdr3_aa: CASAPGQGQETQYF
clone_size: -; v_call: TRBV15; d_call: TRBD1; j_call: TRBJ1-2; cdr3_nt: TGTGCCACCAGCCCTAATATTTGGACAGGGGAAAAGGGCTACACCTTC; cdr3_aa: CATSPNIWTGEKGYTF
clone_size: -; v_call: TRBV5-1; d_call: -; j_call: TRBJ1-1; cdr3_nt: TGCGCCAGCAGCTTTGGGGCAGCGAACACTGAAGCTTTCTTT; cdr3_aa: CASSFGAANTEAFF
clone_size: -; v_call: TRBV5-6; d_call: -; j_call: TRBJ2-7; cdr3_nt: TGTGCCAGCAGCTCAACAGGGCTTGAGCAGTACTTC; cdr3_aa: CASSSTGLEQYF
clone_size: -; v_call: TRBV27; d_call: -; j_call: TRBJ1-2; cdr3_nt: TGTGCCAGCAGTTCCAGGCCCGTTACCTATGGCTACACCTTC; cdr3_aa: CASSSRPVTYGYTF
clone_size: -; v_call: TRBV14; d_call: -; j_call: TRBJ2-1; cdr3_nt: TGTGCCAGCAGCCAAGTCCGGGGTTTTTCCAATGAGCAGTTCTTC; cdr3_aa: CASSQVRGFSNEQFF
clone_size: -; v_call: TRBV4-1; d_call: TRBD2; j_call: TRBJ2-7; cdr3_nt: TGCGCCAGCAGCCGAGGAGGGGCGGGACTAGCGGGAGAGCAGTACTTC; cdr3_aa: CASSRGGAGLAGEQYF
clone_size: -; v_call: TRBV30; d_call: -; j_call: TRBJ1-5; cdr3_nt: TGTGCCTGGAACCGGGAGATTAATCAGCCCCAGCATTTT; cdr3_aa: CAWNREINQPQHF
clone_size: once; v_call: TRBV7-2; d_call: -; j_call: TRBJ2-3; cdr3_nt: TGTGCCAGCAGCTCCCAGCAGGGTACTTATACGCAGTATTTT; cdr3_aa: CASSSQQGTYTQYF
clone_size: -; v_call: TRBV19; d_call: TRBD2; j_call: TRBJ2-1; cdr3_nt: TGTGCCAGTAGTATAACTAGCGTGAGCTCCTACAATGAGCAGTTCTTC; cdr3_aa: CASSITSVSSYNEQFF
clone_size: -; v_call: TRBV4-3; d_call: -; j_call: TRBJ1-1; cdr3_nt: TGCGCCAGCAGCCAAGATGGCGGGGGACTAGGGAGCACTGAAGCTTTCTTT; cdr3_aa: CASSQDGGGLGSTEAFF
clone_size: -; v_call: TRBV6-6; d_call: -; j_call: TRBJ1-2; cdr3_nt: TGTGCCAGCAGCGACGTCCAGGTGAACTATGGCTACACCTTC; cdr3_aa: CASSDVQVNYGYTF
clone_size: -; v_call: TRBV5-5; d_call: -; j_call: TRBJ2-3; cdr3_nt: TGTGCCAGCAGCTTGGTACAGTCGATTGCGGGGGCCGTTACGCAGTATTTT; cdr3_aa: CASSLVQSIAGAVTQYF